This T cell receptor beta chain was identified during a study of radiation and T cells in renal cell carcinoma (dated by TCRdb to 2019 to 2021). With respect to the entire study: The samples were drawn from a clinical trial, where primary renal cell carcinomas were treated with 15 Gy of stereotactic body radiation therapy and then removed by nephrectomy 4 weeks afterward. In total, some 50 samples underwent TCR beta sequencing: 25 or so tumors plus 27 peripheral blood samples. Across all 50 or so samples, 4 million to 5 million unique CDR3 nucleotide sequences encoding 2,658,974 unique CDR3 amino acid sequences were identified.

TCR beta libraries were generated from genomic DNA with the immunoSEQ kit, following the manufacturer's recommendations. To prepare the libraries, a first multiplex PCR with proprietary primers was run, followed by a second PCR that added unique barcodes, and a bead cleanup was done after each round. Each sample batch included a kit-provided positive control reaction and a negative control reaction. The final libraries were assessed on an Agilent 4200 TapeStation D1000 ScreenTape, pooled by volume, and quantified by qPCR. Sequencing was performed on an Illumina NextSeq500 with a MidOutput 150-cycle cartridge, and 156 Read1 and 15 Index1 cycles were run with kit custom primers. The pooled library was loaded at 1.0 pM, and roughly 20% PhiX control was spiked in. The source study handled its data this way. Vendor-processed data were analyzed in R, and a clonotype was defined as all T cells sharing the same CDR3 nucleotide sequence. In the clone abundance analyses, frequencies in each sample were normalized to that sample's 10,000 most abundant clones. Before analysis, public T cell clones were removed, and these numbered fewer than five per sample on average. An abundance difference of at least 32-fold between compartments was the criterion for calling clonotypes tumor-enriched or baseline blood-enriched. A beta-binomial differential abundance model was applied to find clonotypes that expanded or contracted between blood time points. The Baroni-Urbani and Buser coefficient was used to measure tumor-blood repertoire similarity, and groups were compared with two-tailed Wilcoxon tests in R. In its TCRdb copy, this immuneACCESS table keeps in-frame sequences only and misses some clones. Where compared with another copy, unresolved V genes explain less than half of these, and the others have no known cause. D and trimming come from the DNA, and the V and J calls and clone size come from that table. This sample gives some 120,000 clones in total; 88% of them show up just once. In total, the top ten clones hold approximately 5.8% of the sample.

Reading the germline V gene (reference sequence) gives CDR1 SGHNT and CDR2 YYREEE. The CDR3 contains 15 residues, cysteine and phenylalanine counted. Of the read, only the CDR3 DNA is kept; its 45 bases are in frame from base 1. V is cut back by 5 bases and J by 2 bases, with 6 bases in the junction unmatched. Interpreted using the paper, the time point label stands for: blood 2 weeks post-SBRT. The sample's treatment or condition label is to be understood as: 15 Gy SBRT to primary tumor, nephrectomy 4 weeks later. To follow tumor-enriched clonotypes, peripheral blood was collected serially from radiation-treated patients at baseline and again at 2 weeks and 4 weeks after SBRT. Renal cell carcinoma with clear cell pathology was present in all patients. Genomic DNA for TCR sequencing was prepared using the QIAamp DNA Blood Mini Kit (Qiagen). Samples were included in the analyses only if all quality control checks were passed.

The research as a whole found: The single-armed trial design could not address effects of radiation dose or scheduling on the TCR repertoire. Because pretreatment tumor biopsies were not available, the baseline intratumoral presence of clonotypes could not be determined. Dynamics of the blood repertoire were not tracked past 4 weeks after treatment. In blood, the top tumor clonotypes increased from baseline to 2 weeks after radiation and then shrank by 4 weeks, which suggests a temporary expansion of tumor-resident clones.

Remarks on this clone: Its antigen is currently not known. No much larger clone exists at a distance of one base, and base qualities are not known.

The input for sequencing was blood, taken from a patient whose treatment included radiotherapy and nephrectomy. This clonotype was obtained from a woman in her 70s with renal cell carcinoma. The rearranged segments are TRBV5-4 and TRBJ2-2, with TRBD1 identical over 7 junction bases. The CDR3 protein: CASRRTGPNTGELFF. The DNA sequence is as follows: TGTGCCAGCAGACGGACAGGACCCAACACCGGGGAGCTGTTTTTT.